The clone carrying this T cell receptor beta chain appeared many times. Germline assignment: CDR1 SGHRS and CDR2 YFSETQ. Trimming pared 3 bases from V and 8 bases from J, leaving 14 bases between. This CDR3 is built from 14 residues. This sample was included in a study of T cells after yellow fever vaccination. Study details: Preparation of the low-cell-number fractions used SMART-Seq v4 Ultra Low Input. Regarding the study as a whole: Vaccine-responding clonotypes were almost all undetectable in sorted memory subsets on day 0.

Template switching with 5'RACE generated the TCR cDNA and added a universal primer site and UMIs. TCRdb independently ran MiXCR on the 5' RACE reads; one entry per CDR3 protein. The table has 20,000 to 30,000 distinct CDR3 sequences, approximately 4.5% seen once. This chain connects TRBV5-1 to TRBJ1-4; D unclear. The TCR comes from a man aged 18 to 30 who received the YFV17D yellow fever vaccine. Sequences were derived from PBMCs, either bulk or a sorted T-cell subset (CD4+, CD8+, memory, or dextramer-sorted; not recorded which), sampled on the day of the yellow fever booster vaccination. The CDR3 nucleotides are TGCGCCAGCAGCTCCGGACCGCCTCGGGAAAAACTGTTTTTT. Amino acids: CASSSGPPREKLFF. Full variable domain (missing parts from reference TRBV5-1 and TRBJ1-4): KAGVTQTPRYLIKTRGQQVTLSCSPISGHRSVSWYQQTPGQGLQFLFEYFSETQRNKGNFPGRFSGRQFSNSRSEMNVSTLELGDSALYLCASSSGPPREKLFFGSGTQLSVL.